The clone carrying this T cell receptor (beta chain) appeared many times. These data are taken from a study of T cell repertoires in cytomegalovirus infection. Trimming removed 5 bases from V and 9 bases from J, with 20 bases in between. The germline V gene encodes CDR1 MNHEY and CDR2 SVGEGT. The CDR3 runs 15 residues. Using its own MiXCR run on the reads, TCRdb lists one record per CDR3 protein. The repertoire holds 200,000 to 300,000 distinct CDR3 sequences, roughly 9.1% seen once, with over 12% in the top ten. The rearrangement joins TRBV6-2 or TRBV6-3 to TRBJ2-1, with D perhaps TRBD2 (5 bases). The TCR sequence derives from a human donor in good health (CMV status not recorded). Some clones in this sample may be carry-over from other donors' samples. Specimen: PBMCs. CDR3 sequence (DNA): TGTGCCAGCAGTGTGACCGAGGCCCCCGGAGGTGAGCAGTTCTTC. Its protein product is CASSVTEAPGGEQFF.